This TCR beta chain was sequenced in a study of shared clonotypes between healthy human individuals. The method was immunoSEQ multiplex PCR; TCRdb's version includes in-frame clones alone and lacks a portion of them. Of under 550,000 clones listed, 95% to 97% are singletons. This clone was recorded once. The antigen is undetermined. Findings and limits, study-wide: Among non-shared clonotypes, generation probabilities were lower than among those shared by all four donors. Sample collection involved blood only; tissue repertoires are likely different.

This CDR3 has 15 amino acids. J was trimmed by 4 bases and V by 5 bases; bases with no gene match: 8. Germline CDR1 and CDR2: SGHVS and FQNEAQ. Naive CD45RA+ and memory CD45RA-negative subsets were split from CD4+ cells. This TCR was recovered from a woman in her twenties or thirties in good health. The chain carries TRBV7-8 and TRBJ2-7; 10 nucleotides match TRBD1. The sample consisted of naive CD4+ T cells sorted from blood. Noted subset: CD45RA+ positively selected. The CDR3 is CASSLRRTGGYEQYF. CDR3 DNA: TGTGCCAGCAGCCTCCGGAGGACAGGGGGGTACGAGCAGTACTTC. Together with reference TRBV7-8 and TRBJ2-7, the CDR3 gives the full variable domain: GAGVSQSPRYKVAKRGQDVALRCDPISGHVSLFWYQQALGQGPEFLTYFQNEAQLDKSGLPSDRFFAERPEGSVSTLKIQRTQQEDSAVYLCASSLRRTGGYEQYFGPGTRLTVT.